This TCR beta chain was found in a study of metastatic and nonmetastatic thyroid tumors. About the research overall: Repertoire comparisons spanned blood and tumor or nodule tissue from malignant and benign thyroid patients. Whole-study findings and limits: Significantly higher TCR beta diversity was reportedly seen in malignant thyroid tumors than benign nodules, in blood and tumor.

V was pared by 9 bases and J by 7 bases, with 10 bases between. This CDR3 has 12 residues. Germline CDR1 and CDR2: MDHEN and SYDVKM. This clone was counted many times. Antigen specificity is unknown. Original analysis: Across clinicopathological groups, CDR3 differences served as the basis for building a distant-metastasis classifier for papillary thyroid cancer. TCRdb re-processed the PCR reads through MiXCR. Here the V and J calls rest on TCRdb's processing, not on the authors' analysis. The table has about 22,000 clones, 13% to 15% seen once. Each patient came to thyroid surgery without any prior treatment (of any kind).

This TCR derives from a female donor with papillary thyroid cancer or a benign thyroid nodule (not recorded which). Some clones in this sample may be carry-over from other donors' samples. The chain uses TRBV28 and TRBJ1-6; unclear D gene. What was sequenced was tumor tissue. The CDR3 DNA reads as TGTGCCAGTACAAGAGGGAATTCACCCCTCCACTTT. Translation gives CASTRGNSPLHF.